This paragraph reports one T cell receptor (beta chain). The antigen remains unidentified. The entry originates in a study of T cell responses to AZD1222 COVID-19 vaccine. The table came from immunoSEQ multiplex PCR; TCRdb's copy has only in-frame clones and leaves some out. Of about 85,000 clones in the sample, nearly 90% were seen once. Germline lookup yields CDR1 SGHVS and CDR2 FQNEAQ. This CDR3 comprises 16 residues. Trimming removed 5 bases from V and 6 bases from J; junction bases left unmatched: 10. Regarding the study as a whole: A rise in Spike-specific TCR breadth and depth followed two AZD1222 doses.

The sample consisted of peripheral blood, taken on day 0 of AZD1222 vaccination. The receptor was isolated from an adult in good health. The chain recombines TRBV7-8 with TRBJ2-2; TRBD1 aligns across 9 bases. CDR3 amino acids: CASSGTGGSLAGELFF. For the CDR3, the DNA is TGTGCCAGCAGCGGAACAGGGGGCTCTTTGGCCGGGGAGCTGTTTTTT.